This T cell receptor beta chain is drawn from a study of control samples from healthy donors and cancer patients. The ends were cut back, 0 bases at V and 4 bases at J, with 14 bases in the middle. This CDR3 is 16 amino acids long. CDR1 SGHRS and CDR2 YFSETQ come from the germline V gene. TCRdb's copy holds only in-frame clones and misses some; the assay was immunoSEQ multiplex PCR. The table lists 100,000 to 150,000 clones, around nine tenths of them singletons. This clone was observed a few times. This chain links TRBV5-1 with TRBJ1-3; D is undetermined. The sequenced material came from blood. The source is a man under 40 in good health. The CDR3, as DNA: TGCGCCAGCAGCTTGGATAATGTCGGACTCGGAAACACCATATATTTT. Protein sequence: CASSLDNVGLGNTIYF.